This entry is about one T cell receptor beta chain. Germline trimming cut 8 bases from V and 4 bases from J; bases unmatched to any gene: 10. This CDR3 is built from 15 residues. The germline V gene encodes CDR1 LNHDA and CDR2 SQIVND (reference sequence). The assay was immunoSEQ multiplex PCR, and TCRdb's table has in-frame clones only and misses some. The sample yields 70,000 to 80,000 clones, approximately 90% seen once. The data stem from a study of T cell changes during pregnancy in multiple sclerosis. The sequenced sample was peripheral blood, obtained before pregnancy. The chain joins TRBV19 to TRBJ2-1; 8 bases are a match to TRBD1. The source is a female donor with multiple sclerosis, enrolled in a pregnancy study. The CDR3 DNA is TGTGCCAGTTCCAAATGGGGACAGGAATACAATGAGCAGTTCTTC. As protein: CASSKWGQEYNEQFF.